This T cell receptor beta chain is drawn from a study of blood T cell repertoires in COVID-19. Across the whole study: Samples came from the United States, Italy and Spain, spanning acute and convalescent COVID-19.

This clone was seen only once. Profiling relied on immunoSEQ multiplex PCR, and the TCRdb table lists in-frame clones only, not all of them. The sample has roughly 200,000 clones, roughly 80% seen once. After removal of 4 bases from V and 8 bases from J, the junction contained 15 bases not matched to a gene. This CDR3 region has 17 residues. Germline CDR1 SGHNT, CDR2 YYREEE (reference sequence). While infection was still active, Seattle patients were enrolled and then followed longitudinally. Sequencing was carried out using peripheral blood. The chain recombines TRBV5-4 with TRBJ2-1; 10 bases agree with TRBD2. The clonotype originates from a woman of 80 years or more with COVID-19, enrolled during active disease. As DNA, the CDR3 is TGTGCCAGCAGCCTGGCCTCGGGGAGCGGGGGGGCGCATGAGCAGTTCTTC. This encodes CASSLASGSGGAHEQFF.